These 20 T cell receptor beta chains were sequenced from one sample in a study of tumor and adjacent non-tumor tissue in lung cancer. RNA was extracted from bulk tissue without any cell sorting. The library came from three nested PCR rounds adapted from ARM-PCR protocols. TCRdb re-analysed the multiplex PCR reads in MiXCR, keeping a single row per CDR3 protein. Altogether 200,000 or so distinct CDR3 sequences are present, over 55% being singletons, with the ten largest covering about 25%. Sequencing was performed on lung tumor tissue. These receptors were taken from a man in his sixties with non-small cell lung cancer.

In the case of this clonotype: This may be a read error, as it is one base from a much larger clone. The chain has TRBV12-3 or TRBV12-4 and TRBJ2-5; 7 bases agree with TRBD1. The CDR3 totals 13 residues. V shed 5 bases, J shed 5 bases, and the junction held 5 bases outside the gene matches. This chain's CDR3 is CASSLNRGETQYF. In nucleotides, the CDR3 is TGTGCCAGCAGTCTTAACAGGGGTGAGACCCAGTACTTC.

Details on this clonotype: At one end, the junction sequence differs from germline, possibly due to a read error. The gene calls are TRBV10-2 and TRBJ1-2; possible D gene TRBD1, 6 bases. Germline V gives CDR1 WSHSY, CDR2 SAAADI. The CDR3 extends over 17 amino acids. The CDR3 loop reads CASSGGLSDSSSYDYTF. For the CDR3, the DNA is TGCGCCAGCAGTGGAGGTTTGTCGGACAGCTCGAGCTATGACTACACCTTC.

Worth noting for this clonotype: A much larger clone differs from this one at a single base, so this may be a read error. This chain joins TRBV20-1 and TRBJ2-1; D is ambiguous. The germline CDR1 and CDR2 sequences are DFQATT and SNEGSKA (reference sequence). CDR3 length equals 13 residues. The CDR3 DNA is TGCAGTGCTAGAGGACCACTCTACAATGAGGAGTTCTTC. As protein: CSARGPLYNEEFF.

The CDR3 sequence: CASSGRRGPTDGHYF. The CDR3 nucleotides are TGTGCCAGCAGCGGGCGTCGAGGTCCTACGGACGGGCACTACTTC. The chain recombines TRBV11-2 with TRBJ2-7; no clear D. This CDR3 has 15 amino acids. Deletions cut 5 bases from V and 13 bases from J, with 27 bases between. Germline CDR1 SGHAT, CDR2 FQNNGV.

This clonotype was detected once. The conserved phenylalanine or tryptophan normally closing the CDR3 is absent here, so this likely arose from a read error. The genes are TRBV11-3 and TRBJ2-7; unclear D gene. Germline V gives CDR1 SGHNT, CDR2 YENEEA. This CDR3 is built from 13 residues. The V end lost 1 base, the J end lost 7 bases, and 11 bases lay between the germline ends. CDR3 in DNA: TGTGCCAGCAGCTTAGCGATGTGGAGTGAGCAGTACTTA. The encoded protein is CASSLAMWSEQYL.

On this clonotype itself: Just one base apart from a much larger clone, this may be a read error. This rearrangement joins TRBV6-5 to TRBJ2-3, with a possible D match to TRBD2 (7 bases). Trimming took 5 bases from V and 6 from J, leaving 15 bases between them. This CDR3 contains 14 residues. Per germline, CDR1 MNHEY and CDR2 SVGAGI. DNA of the CDR3: TGTGCCAGCAGTGACGGGGGGCACTCCGATACGCAGTATTTT. Residues: CASSDGGHSDTQYF.

Concerning this clonotype: This CDR3 fails to terminate in the conserved phenylalanine or tryptophan, so it likely reflects a read error. V usage is TRBV6-2 or TRBV6-3 and J usage is TRBJ2-7; no clear D. Trimming took off 2 bases at V and 0 bases at J, with 11 bases between the two ends. The germline gives CDR1 MNHEY, CDR2 SVGEGT. This CDR3 is 15 amino acids long. This CDR3 is CASSYIAVSSYEQYS. The CDR3 DNA follows: TGTGCCAGCAGTTACATTGCGGTAAGCTCCTACGAGCAGTACTCC.

A note on this clonotype: This may stem from a read error, because a much larger clone lies one nucleotide away. The rearrangement links TRBV20-1 to TRBJ1-1; D ambiguous. This CDR3 spans 12 amino acids. Looked up from germline, CDR1 is DFQATT and CDR2 is SNEGSKA (reference sequence). CDR3 nucleotide sequence: TGCAGGAAGAGTCGGGAGAACACTGAAGCTTTCTTT. Amino acid sequence: CRKSRENTEAFF.

This clonotype occurred a few times. CDR3 protein: CASSYRHDSLTYGYTF. For the CDR3, the DNA is TGTGCCAGCAGTTACCGCCACGACAGTCTTACCTATGGCTACACCTTC. The chain recombines TRBV6-2 or TRBV6-3 with TRBJ1-2; weak D call: TRBD1 (5 bases). V was cut by 2 bases and J by 4 bases, with 17 bases left in between. The CDR3 has 16 residues. CDR1 and CDR2 from the germline V gene are MNHEY and SVGEGT.

Concerning this clonotype itself: The junction does not match germline at one end; this may be a read error. The rearrangement links TRBV4-2 to TRBJ1-6, with a weak D call TRBD1 (6 bases). The CDR3 has 14 residues. The germline gives CDR1 LGHNA, CDR2 YNFKEQ. CDR3 DNA: TGTGCCAGCAGCCAATGGGGGGCTAATTCACCCCTCTACTTT. Residues: CASSQWGANSPLYF.

The chain uses TRBV5-6 and TRBJ2-4; D is tentatively TRBD1 or TRBD2 (5 bases each). The CDR3 has 11 residues. The ends were cut back, 8 bases at V and 7 bases at J, with 10 bases in the middle. Germline CDR1 SGHDT, CDR2 YYEEEE. The CDR3 here is CARRGQNIQYF. CDR3 sequence (DNA): TGTGCCAGGAGGGGTCAGAACATTCAGTACTTC.

This clonotype appeared a few times. The chain links TRBV5-4 to TRBJ2-1; 8 nucleotides line up with TRBD2. The CDR3 contains 15 residues. The ends lost 2 bases at V and 5 bases at J; junction bases unmatched: 6. Germline loops: CDR1 SGHNT, CDR2 YYREEE (reference sequence). This chain's CDR3 is CASSFIAGSNNEQFF. The CDR3, as DNA: TGTGCCAGCAGCTTCATAGCGGGGAGTAACAATGAGCAGTTCTTC. The full variable domain, rest sourced from reference TRBV5-4 and TRBJ2-1, is ETGVTQSPTHLIKTRGQQVTLRCSSQSGHNTVSWYQQALGQGPQFIFQYYREEENGRGNFPPRFSGLQFPNYSSELNVNALELDDSALYLCASSFIAGSNNEQFFGPGTRLTVL.

The chain joins TRBV14 to TRBJ2-5; D uncertain. This CDR3 has 15 amino acids. V lost 4 bases and J 5 bases, leaving 17 bases between the germline ends. CDR1 is SGHDN and CDR2 is FVKESK in the germline V gene. CDR3 sequence reads: CASSLNTGCGETQYF. The CDR3 coding sequence is TGTGCCAGCAGCCTCAATACCGGATGCGGTGAGACCCAGTACTTC.

About this clonotype: Since a much larger clone is just one base distant, this may be a read error. The chain is built from TRBV29-1 and TRBJ1-1, with unresolved D. The CDR3 loop spans 10 amino acids. In germline, CDR1 is SQVTM, CDR2 ANQGSEA. Here the CDR3 DNA reads TGCAGGGTTGGGCTCACTGAAGCTTTCTTT. Protein product: CRVGLTEAFF.

V usage is TRBV11-1 and J usage is TRBJ2-7, with 8 bases lining up with TRBD1. Germline loops: CDR1 SGHAT, CDR2 FQDESV (reference sequence). J lost 4 bases, V lost 7 bases, and 9 bases had no gene match. The CDR3 runs 14 residues. CDR3 DNA sequence: TGTGCCAGCAACATCTGGACAGGGTCATACGAGCAGTACTTC. Encoded protein: CASNIWTGSYEQYF.

Regarding this clonotype: As the CDR3 is not closed by the conserved phenylalanine or tryptophan, this likely results from a read error. J is TRBJ2-3 and V is TRBV12-3 or TRBV12-4, with 12 bases fitting TRBD2. The V segment lost 4 bases and the J segment 3 bases; nucleotides outside the gene matches: 5. This CDR3 has 16 amino acids. CDR3 amino acids: CASSSTTSGRTDTQYL. DNA of the CDR3: TGTGCCAGCAGTTCCACGACTAGCGGGAGAACAGATACGCAGTATTTA.

As to this clonotype: This CDR3 fails to terminate in the conserved phenylalanine or tryptophan, so it likely reflects a read error. The chain uses TRBV20-1 and TRBJ2-1, with D tentatively TRBD1 (5 bases). The CDR3 is made up of 16 amino acids. Deletions cut 3 bases from V and 1 base from J, with 16 bases between. Per the germline V gene, CDR1 is DFQATT and CDR2 is SNEGSKA (reference sequence). The CDR3 here is CSARHSRQSSYNEQFL. CDR3 DNA: TGCAGTGCTAGGCATAGTAGACAGTCGTCCTACAATGAGCAGTTCTTA.

There are a few counts of this clonotype. This chain links TRBV6-5 with TRBJ2-7; TRBD1 aligns across 10 bases. The ends lost 0 bases at V and 3 bases at J; junction bases unmatched: 2. Germline assignment: CDR1 MNHEY and CDR2 SVGAGI. This CDR3 comprises 15 residues. CDR3 in amino acids: CASSYSGQGYYEQYF. CDR3 nucleotide sequence: TGTGCCAGCAGTTACTCGGGACAGGGGTACTACGAGCAGTACTTC.

This clonotype was seen a handful of times. The V gene is TRBV6-5, the J gene TRBJ1-4; 7 bases line up with TRBD1. The V gene's germline CDR1 is MNHEY and CDR2 SVGAGI. CDR3 size: 16 residues. J was trimmed by 8 bases and V by 4 bases; bases with no gene match: 13. The CDR3 nucleotides read TGTGCCAGCAGTTCTCCAAGTCCACAGGGGAGGGAAAAACTGTTTTTT. This gives the protein CASSSPSPQGREKLFF.

Of note for this clonotype: This may stem from a read error, because a much larger clone lies one nucleotide away. The rearrangement joins TRBV5-6 to TRBJ2-1, with no clear D. The CDR3 totals 13 residues. CDR1 is SGHDT, CDR2 YYEEEE, per germline. The CDR3 protein is CVSSLVSTSLRFF. The CDR3 nucleotides are TGTGTCAGCAGCTTGGTGTCGACTTCTTTGCGGTTCTTC.